This is a list of T cell receptor beta chains from one sample in a study of shared clonotypes between healthy human individuals. TCRdb's copy holds only in-frame clones and misses some; the assay was immunoSEQ multiplex PCR. The sample has approximately 710,000 clones, about 90% seen once. Material for sequencing was memory CD8+ T cells from PBMCs. These receptors all stem from a man between 18 and 35 years old in good health. Some clones in this sample may be carry-over from other donors' samples. CDR3s include the opening cysteine and the closing phenylalanine or tryptophan. A D gene is named only where the DNA matches it firmly. A row's size may be missing; if present it is once, few, many or a size class.

CDR3 protein	CDR3 DNA	V gene	J gene	clone size	D gene
CASTAGTPPSRQETQYF	TGTGCCAGCACTGCCGGGACTCCCCCGAGCAGGCAAGAGACCCAGTACTTC	TRBV2	TRBJ2-5	.	.
CASSVGSGSGREQYF	TGTGCCAGCAGCGTAGGTAGCGGGAGTGGTCGAGAGCAGTACTTC	TRBV9	TRBJ2-7	.	TRBD2
CASSLVRGRADTQYF	TGTGCCAGCAGCTTGGTGCGGGGGCGGGCAGATACGCAGTATTTT	TRBV5-8	TRBJ2-3	.	.
CASSFVTGSEAFF	TGTGCCAGCAGCTTTGTCACAGGGAGTGAAGCTTTCTTT	TRBV11-2	TRBJ1-1	few	.
CASSTAGVAGRSYEQFF	TGTGCCAGCAGTACGGCGGGAGTAGCAGGGCGCAGTTATGAGCAGTTCTTC	TRBV28	TRBJ2-1	.	TRBD2
CASSVRGATYNEQFF	TGTGCCAGCAGTGTCCGGGGGGCTACCTACAATGAGCAGTTCTTC	TRBV27	TRBJ2-1	.	.
CASSYAGDTEAFF	TGTGCCAGCAGTTACGCGGGGGACACTGAAGCTTTCTTT	TRBV6-5	TRBJ1-1	.	.
CASSFLFGVGTGNTIYF	TGTGCCAGCAGTTTTCTTTTCGGCGTCGGAACTGGAAACACCATATATTTT	TRBV28	TRBJ1-3	.	.
CAISVKREGGSYNEQFF	TGTGCCATCAGTGTAAAGCGGGAGGGAGGGTCCTACAATGAGCAGTTCTTC	TRBV10-3	TRBJ2-1	.	TRBD2
CASSARTGNIYGYTF	TGTGCCAGTAGTGCCCGGACAGGTAACATCTATGGCTACACCTTC	TRBV19	TRBJ1-2	.	TRBD1
CASSTWTVRVGTDTQYF	TGTGCCAGCAGCACGTGGACGGTACGGGTGGGGACAGATACGCAGTATTTT	TRBV7-9	TRBJ2-3	.	.
CASSSSGSGYEQYF	TGTGCCAGCAGTTCTAGCGGGAGCGGTTACGAGCAGTACTTC	TRBV27	TRBJ2-7	.	TRBD2
CASSPDRGTEAFF	TGTGCCAGCAGCCCCGACAGGGGCACTGAAGCTTTCTTT	TRBV11-3	TRBJ1-1	.	TRBD1
CASSPQGFDEQYF	TGTGCCAGCAGTCCTCAGGGGTTCGACGAGCAGTACTTC	TRBV28	TRBJ2-7	.	.
CASSPLGGPSSYNEQFF	TGTGCCAGCAGCCCCCTCGGGGGCCCGAGCTCCTACAATGAGCAGTTCTTC	TRBV9	TRBJ2-1	.	.
CASSPDRSTDTQYF	TGTGCCAGCAGCCCAGACAGAAGCACAGATACGCAGTATTTT	TRBV6-5	TRBJ2-3	.	.
CASSLHRGEGETQYF	TGTGCCAGCAGCCTTCATCGGGGGGAGGGAGAGACCCAGTACTTC	TRBV28	TRBJ2-5	.	TRBD2
CASSLTASQETQYF	TGTGCCAGCAGCTTGACAGCGTCCCAAGAGACCCAGTACTTC	TRBV7-8	TRBJ2-5	.	.
CASSLTGGLAGVEQFF	TGTGCCAGCAGCTTGACAGGCGGACTAGCGGGTGTAGAGCAGTTCTTC	TRBV5-6	TRBJ2-1	.	TRBD2
CASSHGTSGSNEQFF	TGTGCCAGCAGCCACGGGACTAGCGGGAGCAATGAGCAGTTCTTC	TRBV27	TRBJ2-1	.	TRBD2
CASSLRGAGRPLVWEAFF	TGTGCCAGCAGCTTAAGGGGGGCGGGCCGCCCCTTGGTTTGGGAAGCTTTCTTT	TRBV28	TRBJ1-1	.	.
CASSLQGRTEAFF	TGTGCCAGCAGCTTGCAAGGCCGCACTGAAGCTTTCTTT	TRBV7-6	TRBJ1-1	.	.
CASSLDSSLGYEQYF	TGTGCCAGCAGCTTAGATTCCTCACTCGGGTACGAGCAGTACTTC	TRBV11-2	TRBJ2-7	.	.
CASDPDEGWDEQYF	TGTGCCAGCGACCCGGACGAAGGGTGGGACGAGCAGTACTTC	TRBV7-9	TRBJ2-7	.	.
CASSPGASGIYEQYF	TGTGCCAGTAGTCCCGGCGCTAGCGGGATCTACGAGCAGTACTTC	TRBV19	TRBJ2-7	.	TRBD2
CASSSDSQGVATEAFF	TGTGCCAGCAGTTCGGACTCACAGGGGGTCGCGACTGAAGCTTTCTTT	TRBV28	TRBJ1-1	many	TRBD1
CASDHPEYGPQGETQYF	TGTGCGTCGGACCATCCAGAATACGGTCCCCAAGGAGAGACCCAGTACTTC	TRBV30	TRBJ2-5	.	.
CASSQDGSREGRTQYF	TGCGCCAGCAGCCAAGATGGTTCTCGGGAGGGCCGAACGCAGTATTTT	TRBV4-1	TRBJ2-3	few	TRBD2
CASSLGSGTSYEQFF	TGTGCCAGCAGCTTAGGTTCCGGGACTAGCTATGAGCAGTTCTTC	TRBV11-2	TRBJ2-1	.	TRBD2
CASSIGQGLNTEAFF	TGTGCCAGCAGCATCGGACAGGGCTTGAACACTGAAGCTTTCTTT	TRBV7-8	TRBJ1-1	.	TRBD1
CASSLWTSGNYEQYF	TGCGCCAGCAGCTTGTGGACTAGCGGGAACTACGAGCAGTACTTC	TRBV5-1	TRBJ2-7	once	TRBD2
CASSLGYRQGPDTQYF	TGTGCCAGCAGTTTGGGATATCGACAGGGACCAGATACGCAGTATTTT	TRBV28	TRBJ2-3	.	TRBD1
CASSIFRDSEAFF	TGTGCCAGTAGTATTTTTCGGGACAGTGAAGCTTTCTTT	TRBV19	TRBJ1-1	few	TRBD1
CAISEGKGGISSYEQYF	TGTGCCATCAGTGAGGGAAAGGGCGGGATAAGTTCCTACGAGCAGTACTTC	TRBV10-3	TRBJ2-7	few	.
CASTDTAGELFF	TGTGCCAGCACTGACACCGCCGGGGAGCTGTTTTTT	TRBV7-9	TRBJ2-2	.	.
CASSLRGRAEAFF	TGTGCCAGTAGCCTCAGAGGACGCGCTGAAGCTTTCTTT	TRBV19	TRBJ1-1	.	.